The 20 T cell receptor beta chains below were found in one sample sequenced in a study of CD8+ T cells in alopecia areata. Documented treatment: oral pan-JAK inhibitor, 5-10 mg twice daily. Extracted RNA was reverse transcribed into cDNA, the sequencing template. Clones were sequenced by immunoSEQ multiplex PCR, and TCRdb holds only the in-frame ones, with some missing. The sample has about 120,000 clones, about 50% seen once; the top ten hold about 0.5%. The specimen was CD4+ T cells sorted from blood, collected at week 4, from a patient treated with tofacitinib. The receptors derive from a human donor with alopecia areata.

This clone was seen only a few times. The gene calls are TRBV27 and TRBJ2-1; TRBD2 aligns across 8 bases. V gave up 5 bases and J gave up 6 bases; unmatched junction bases: 9. This CDR3 spans 15 amino acids. CDR1 is MNHEY and CDR2 is SMNVEV in the germline V gene (reference sequence). CDR3 amino acids: CASSPGAGGGNEQFF. The CDR3 nucleotides read TGTGCCAGCAGTCCCGGGGCGGGGGGCGGCAATGAGCAGTTCTTC.

The chain employs TRBV4-1 and TRBJ2-3, with a weak D call TRBD1 (5 bases). With 4 bases removed from V and 4 bases from J, the gap between germline ends came to 15 bases. Germline CDR1 reads MGHRA; CDR2 reads YSYEKL. The CDR3 totals 15 residues. The CDR3 bases are TGCGCCAGCAGCCTAGACTGGGGCCCGGCAGATACGCAGTATTTT. Encoded protein: CASSLDWGPADTQYF.

This chain joins TRBV4-1 and TRBJ1-1; 9 nucleotides align to TRBD1. CDR1 MGHRA and CDR2 YSYEKL come from the germline V gene. The CDR3 contains 18 residues. The V gene end was trimmed by 3 bases and the J gene end by 1 base; junction bases not matched to a gene: 12. Written as DNA, the CDR3 is TGCGCCAGCAGCCAGAGGGGACAGGGAATAATGGCGAACACTGAAGCTTTCTTT. As protein: CASSQRGQGIMANTEAFF.

This clone was seen only once. The chain joins TRBV9 to TRBJ1-2; 10 nucleotides align to TRBD1. Germline trimming cut 3 bases from V and 4 bases from J; bases unmatched to any gene: 6. The CDR3 totals 15 residues. CDR1 and CDR2 (germline): SGDLS, YYNGEE. This chain's CDR3 is CASSAKGQGVYGYTF. The CDR3 nucleotides are TGTGCCAGCAGCGCCAAAGGACAGGGGGTCTATGGCTACACCTTC. The entire variable domain, with the rest obtained from reference TRBV9 and TRBJ1-2, is as follows: DSGVTQTPKHLITATGQRVTLRCSPRSGDLSVYWYQQSLDQGLQFLIQYYNGEERAKGNILERFSAQQFPDLHSELNLSSLELGDSALYFCASSAKGQGVYGYTFGSGTRLTVV.

This sequence joins TRBV5-5 and TRBJ2-5; TRBD2 is a possible D gene (6 bases). The ends were cut back, 5 bases at V and 5 bases at J, with 19 bases in the middle. The length of the CDR3 is 15 residues. Germline CDR1 is SGHKS and CDR2 is YYEKEE (reference sequence). DNA for the CDR3: TGTGCCAGCAGTCGGAGGGACCTCGGACCGGAGACCCAGTACTTC. It yields the protein CASSRRDLGPETQYF.

This clone was observed a handful of times. This rearrangement joins TRBV6-5 to TRBJ2-6; the D is unclear. The CDR3 runs 15 residues. Between the trimmed V and J ends, which lost 3 bases and 0 bases, there was a span of 6 bases. The germline gives CDR1 MNHEY, CDR2 SVGAGI. The CDR3 DNA is TGTGCCAGCAGTTATGGGGTCTCTGGGGCCAACGTCCTGACTTTC. As protein: CASSYGVSGANVLTF.

The rearrangement links TRBV6-5 to TRBJ2-5; unclear D gene. Germline V gene lookup returns CDR1 MNHEY and CDR2 SVGAGI. V lost 2 bases and J 7 bases, leaving 11 bases between the germline ends. The CDR3 spans 13 residues. The CDR3 region has the DNA TGTGCCAGCAGTTACCACTATACCGGGACCCAGTACTTC. Translating gives CASSYHYTGTQYF.

This clone was recorded a few times. The chain couples TRBV11-1 to TRBJ1-5; D is uncertain. From germline, CDR1 is SGHAT and CDR2 FQDESV (reference sequence). The CDR3 contains 13 residues. V was trimmed by 5 bases and J by 1 base, leaving 6 bases between them. CDR3 coding DNA: TGTGCCAGCAGCAAGGGAAGCAATCAGCCCCAGCATTTT. The encoded protein is CASSKGSNQPQHF. The complete variable domain, with remaining parts taken from reference TRBV11-1 and TRBJ1-5, reads EAEVAQSPRYKITEKSQAVAFWCDPISGHATLYWYRQILGQGPELLVQFQDESVVDDSQLPKDRFSAERLKGVDSTLKIQPAELGDSAMYLCASSKGSNQPQHFGDGTRLSIL.

The chain carries TRBV10-1 and TRBJ2-5; D not certain. There are 11 residues in the CDR3. Trimming shortened V by 3 bases and J by 4 bases, and 3 bases separated the two germline ends. The germline gives CDR1 WNHNN, CDR2 SYGVQD (reference sequence). CDR3 DNA sequence: TGCGCCAGCAGTGAAGGAGAGACCCAGTACTTC. Translated, it gives CASSEGETQYF.

Only a few counts were recorded for this clone. This chain links TRBV27 with TRBJ2-5; D is possibly TRBD2 (6 bases). CDR1 and CDR2 from the germline V gene are MNHEY and SMNVEV (reference sequence). The CDR3 has 13 amino acids. The V gene lost 8 bases and the J gene lost 2 bases, with 12 bases spanning the gap. The CDR3: CASRRDFQETQYF. The CDR3 bases are TGTGCCAGCCGGCGGGACTTTCAAGAGACCCAGTACTTC.

This chain links TRBV30 with TRBJ2-1, with D unclear. The CDR3 is 12 amino acids. V shed 5 bases and J shed 4 bases, with 9 bases lying between them. Looked up from germline, CDR1 is GTSNPN and CDR2 is SVGIG (reference sequence). CDR3 DNA sequence: TGTGCCTGGTCCTACGTTTACAATGAGCAGTTCTTC. It translates to CAWSYVYNEQFF.

This chain links TRBV30 with TRBJ2-3, with unresolved D. The CDR3 runs 15 residues. V lost 0 bases, J lost 4 bases, and 14 bases lay in between. Germline V gene sequence: CDR1 GTSNPN, CDR2 SVGIG (reference sequence). The CDR3 bases are TGTGCCTGGAGTGTAAAACTCTATGGCGCAGATACGCAGTATTTT. It is translated as CAWSVKLYGADTQYF.

In this sample, this clone turned up a few times. The V call is TRBV6-5, the J call TRBJ1-1; possibly TRBD1 for D (6 bases). The germline V gene has CDR1 MNHEY and CDR2 SVGAGI. Trimming took off 4 bases at V and 8 bases at J, with 11 bases between the two ends. The CDR3 is 12 residues long. CDR3 coding DNA: TGTGCCAGCAGTTCCAACACAGGGGAAGCTTTCTTT. Translating gives CASSSNTGEAFF.

The rearrangement links TRBV18 to TRBJ1-5; D is perhaps TRBD1 (5 bases). V dropped 3 bases and J dropped 0 bases, with 21 bases sitting between them. The CDR3 is 19 residues long. CDR1 is KGHSH, CDR2 LQKENI, per germline. The CDR3 sequence: CASSPSAGTRFYSNQPQHF. The CDR3 nucleotides read TGTGCCAGCTCACCTTCGGCAGGGACGAGATTCTATAGCAATCAGCCCCAGCATTTT.

The CDR3 coding sequence is TGCAGCGTACATAGCAGGGGGATGAACACTGAAGCTTTCTTT. It yields the protein CSVHSRGMNTEAFF. The chain recombines TRBV29-1 with TRBJ1-1; 7 bases are shared with TRBD1. The V gene's germline CDR1 is SQVTM and CDR2 ANQGSEA. The J segment lost 0 bases and the V segment lost 6 bases, leaving 7 bases of the junction unmatched. The CDR3 length is 14 residues.

DNA of the CDR3: TGTGCCAGCAGCAAAGCCGGTTCGTCCTACGAGCAGTACTTC. Amino acids: CASSKAGSSYEQYF. The gene calls are TRBV11-1 and TRBJ2-7; D unresolved. Germline V gene lookup returns CDR1 SGHAT and CDR2 FQDESV (reference sequence). Trimming removed 5 bases from V and 1 base from J, with 12 bases in between. The CDR3 covers 14 residues. The variable domain in full, completed from reference TRBV11-1 and TRBJ2-7, reads EAEVAQSPRYKITEKSQAVAFWCDPISGHATLYWYRQILGQGPELLVQFQDESVVDDSQLPKDRFSAERLKGVDSTLKIQPAELGDSAMYLCASSKAGSSYEQYFGPGTRLTVT.

The chain has TRBV14 and TRBJ1-6; TRBD1 matches at 7 bases. The CDR3 is made up of 16 amino acids. Germline values: CDR1 SGHDN, CDR2 FVKESK. Trimming at V came to 0 bases and at J to 9 bases, leaving 8 bases not matched to a gene. CDR3 residues: CASSQDADRRASPLHF. CDR3 DNA sequence: TGTGCCAGCAGCCAAGATGCGGACAGGAGAGCTTCACCCCTCCACTTT.

J is TRBJ2-5 and V is TRBV29-1; D is undetermined. Trimming took off 5 bases at V and 4 bases at J, with 17 bases between the two ends. Germline CDR1 is SQVTM and CDR2 is ANQGSEA. The CDR3 consists of 14 residues. CDR3: CSVQSGPGPETQYF. The CDR3 DNA is TGCAGCGTTCAATCGGGCCCTGGGCCAGAGACCCAGTACTTC.

The chain has TRBV9 and TRBJ1-6; no definite D call. Trimming shortened V by 4 bases and J by 10 bases, and 15 bases separated the two germline ends. Germline V gene sequence: CDR1 SGDLS, CDR2 YYNGEE. The CDR3 is 14 residues long. The CDR3 sequence is CASSQIDGLSPLHF. CDR3 bases: TGTGCCAGCAGCCAGATTGACGGGCTCTCACCCCTCCACTTT.

This clone was observed once. The V call is TRBV6-6, the J call TRBJ1-2; a weak D match, TRBD1 (6 bases). V lost 0 bases and J 1 base, leaving 12 bases between the germline ends. The germline gives CDR1 MNHNY, CDR2 SVGAGI (reference sequence). CDR3 length: 16 residues. The CDR3 is CASSYSSGGRNYGYTF. As DNA, the CDR3 is TGTGCCAGCAGTTACTCGAGTGGGGGGCGTAACTATGGCTACACCTTC.